These T cell receptor beta chains were read from a single sample in a study of cytomegalovirus exposure and HLA in healthy donors. Profiled with immunoSEQ multiplex PCR; TCRdb holds only in-frame clones, not every one. The sample lists more than 150,000 clones, 79% seen once, with 1.5% in the top ten. Input material: PBMCs. The receptors were sampled from a girl aged 10-17 years in good health and CMV-seropositive. Both conserved end residues are trimmed from each CDR3.

CDR3: ASSDRGLGANVLT
V: TRBV6-1
J: TRBJ2-6

CDR3: ASSRTGGVDGANVLT
V: TRBV19
J: TRBJ2-6

CDR3: ASSLGQYYEQY
V: TRBV5-6
J: TRBJ2-7

CDR3: ASRAEGSPNSPLH
V: TRBV2
J: TRBJ1-6

CDR3: ASSEKLASPNTQY
V: TRBV2
J: TRBJ2-3

CDR3: SVRVGANEKLF
V: TRBV29-1
J: TRBJ1-4

CDR3: ASSQDLAGYSYEQY
V: TRBV4-3
J: TRBJ2-7

CDR3: ASRLAGATYNEQF
V: TRBV2
J: TRBJ2-1

CDR3: SVDRDGGPYGYT
V: TRBV29-1
J: TRBJ1-2

CDR3: ASSLPGQNQPQH
V: TRBV7-8
J: TRBJ1-5

CDR3: ASEARVGLGKNIQY
V: TRBV5-6
J: TRBJ2-4

CDR3: ASSLGVQGQGETQY
V: TRBV11-2
J: TRBJ2-5

CDR3: ASRDRDWSEQF
V: TRBV10-2
J: TRBJ2-1

CDR3: ASSLALSGTTYEQY
V: TRBV7-9
J: TRBJ2-7

CDR3: ASSFSGGYAF
V: TRBV5-1
J: TRBJ1-1

CDR3: ASRTPGVYEQY
V: TRBV6-5
J: .

CDR3: ASSEGTGDYGYT
V: TRBV25-1
J: TRBJ1-2

CDR3: ASSPINYNEQF
V: TRBV27
J: TRBJ2-1

CDR3: ASSSAYRAPNYGYT
V: TRBV27
J: TRBJ1-2

CDR3: ATSETGALPAYEQY
V: TRBV2
J: TRBJ2-7

CDR3: ASSQLTGVWTEAF
V: TRBV5-6
J: TRBJ1-1

CDR3: ASSRTGTDLYGAF
V: TRBV28
J: TRBJ1-1

CDR3: ASGLIATASSYNSPLH
V: TRBV12-5
J: TRBJ1-6

CDR3: ASSQDDRAREAYEQY
V: TRBV4-1
J: TRBJ2-7

CDR3: ASTGTGETQY
V: TRBV25-1
J: TRBJ2-5

CDR3: ASSLGTATGGLAPLH
V: TRBV5-1
J: TRBJ1-6

CDR3: ASRDRTTNEKLF
V: TRBV6-1
J: TRBJ1-4

CDR3: ASSLATYNEQF
V: TRBV7-2
J: TRBJ2-1

CDR3: ASKVYSAGTYGYT
V: TRBV5-6
J: TRBJ1-2

CDR3: ASSLTSTDTQY
V: TRBV5-1
J: TRBJ2-3

CDR3: ASSLTGTSGEKLF
V: TRBV7-7
J: TRBJ1-4

CDR3: ASSIRLAQVNEQF
V: TRBV5-1
J: TRBJ2-1

CDR3: ASSQSSALAVDEQY
V: TRBV4-1
J: TRBJ2-7

CDR3: ASGDGLAGEINTGELF
V: TRBV2
J: TRBJ2-2

CDR3: ASSRRVGGVTDTQY
V: TRBV4-3
J: TRBJ2-3

CDR3: ASSDSTRTYNEQF
V: TRBV25-1
J: TRBJ2-1

CDR3: ASSLGGSGIQY
V: TRBV5-4
J: TRBJ2-4

CDR3: ASSLAQGGWSPLH
V: TRBV7-9
J: TRBJ1-6

CDR3: ASREGLAGFTDTQY
V: TRBV2
J: TRBJ2-3

CDR3: ASSPWASGGNEQF
V: TRBV7-2
J: TRBJ2-1

CDR3: ASSLEGLTDTQY
V: TRBV7-2
J: TRBJ2-3

CDR3: AWSGSSNQPQH
V: TRBV30
J: TRBJ1-5

CDR3: ASSFRVHMTDTQY
V: TRBV27
J: TRBJ2-3

CDR3: ASSYGALGTDTQY
V: TRBV6-5
J: TRBJ2-3

CDR3: ASSLAGVYEQY
V: TRBV5-1
J: TRBJ2-7

CDR3: ASSAEPGQGAF
V: TRBV6-4
J: TRBJ1-1

CDR3: ASSPGGDTGELF
V: TRBV25-1
J: TRBJ2-2

CDR3: ASSVGGNDYGYT
V: TRBV9
J: TRBJ1-2

CDR3: ATLASGGASEQY
V: TRBV28
J: TRBJ2-7